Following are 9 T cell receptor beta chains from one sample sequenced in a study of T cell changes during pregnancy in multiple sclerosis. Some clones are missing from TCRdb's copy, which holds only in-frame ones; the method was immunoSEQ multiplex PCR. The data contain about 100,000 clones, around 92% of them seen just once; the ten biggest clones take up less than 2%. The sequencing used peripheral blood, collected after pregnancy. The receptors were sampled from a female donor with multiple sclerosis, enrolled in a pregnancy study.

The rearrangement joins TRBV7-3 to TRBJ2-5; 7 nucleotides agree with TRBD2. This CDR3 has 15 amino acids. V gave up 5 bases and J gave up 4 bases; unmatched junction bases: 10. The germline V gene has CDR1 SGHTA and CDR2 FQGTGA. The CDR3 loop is CASSPSGRGGETQYF. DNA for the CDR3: TGTGCCAGCAGCCCCTCGGGGAGGGGTGGAGAGACCCAGTACTTC.

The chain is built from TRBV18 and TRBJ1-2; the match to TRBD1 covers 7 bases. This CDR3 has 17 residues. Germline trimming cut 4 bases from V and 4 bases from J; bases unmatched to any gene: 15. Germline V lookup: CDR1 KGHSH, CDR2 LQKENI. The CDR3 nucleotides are TGTGCCAGCTCACACTCCCGGGACCCCGAGGGGGCCTATGGCTACACCTTC. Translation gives CASSHSRDPEGAYGYTF. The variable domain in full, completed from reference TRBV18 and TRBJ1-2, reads NAGVMQNPRHLVRRRGQEARLRCSPMKGHSHVYWYRQLPEEGLKFMVYLQKENIIDESGMPKERFSAEFPKEGPSILRIQQVVRGDSAAYFCASSHSRDPEGAYGYTFGSGTRLTVV.

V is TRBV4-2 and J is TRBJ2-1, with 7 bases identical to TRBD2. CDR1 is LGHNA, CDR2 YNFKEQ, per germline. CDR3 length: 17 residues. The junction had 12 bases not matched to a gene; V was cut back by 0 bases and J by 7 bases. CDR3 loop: CASSQEGAGVPGNEQFF. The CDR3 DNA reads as TGTGCCAGCAGCCAAGAGGGTGCGGGGGTTCCAGGAAATGAGCAGTTCTTC.

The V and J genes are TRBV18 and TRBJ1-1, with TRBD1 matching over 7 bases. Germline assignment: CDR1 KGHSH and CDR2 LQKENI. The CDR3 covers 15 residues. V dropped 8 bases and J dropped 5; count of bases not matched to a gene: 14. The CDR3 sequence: CASTGQGGLGTEAFF. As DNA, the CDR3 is TGTGCCAGCACTGGGCAGGGGGGTTTGGGGACTGAAGCTTTCTTT.

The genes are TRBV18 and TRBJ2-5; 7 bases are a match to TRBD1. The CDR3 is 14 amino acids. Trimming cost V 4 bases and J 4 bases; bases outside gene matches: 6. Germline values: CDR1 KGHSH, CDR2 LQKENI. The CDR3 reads CASSRGQVTETQYF. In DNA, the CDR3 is TGTGCCAGCTCACGAGGACAGGTCACAGAGACCCAGTACTTC.

The CDR3, as DNA: TGTGCCAGCAGTTTGGGACAGTTGGGATTTTCACCCCTCCACTTT. It specifies CASSLGQLGFSPLHF. V and J are TRBV27 and TRBJ1-6; TRBD1 agrees at 7 bases. CDR1 MNHEY and CDR2 SMNVEV come from the germline V gene (reference sequence). J gave up 9 bases and V 3 bases, and 8 bases lay outside the gene matches. The length of the CDR3 is 15 residues.

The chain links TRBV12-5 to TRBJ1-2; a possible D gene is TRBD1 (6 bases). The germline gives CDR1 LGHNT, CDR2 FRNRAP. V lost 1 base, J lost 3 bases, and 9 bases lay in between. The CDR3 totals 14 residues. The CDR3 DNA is TGTGCTAGTGGTTTGGATCAGGGGCACTATGGCTACACCTTC. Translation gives CASGLDQGHYGYTF.

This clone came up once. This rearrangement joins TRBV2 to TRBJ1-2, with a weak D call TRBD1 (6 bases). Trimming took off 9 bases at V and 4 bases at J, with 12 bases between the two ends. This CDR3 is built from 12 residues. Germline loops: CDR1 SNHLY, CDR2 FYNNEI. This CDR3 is CASAGEGYGYTF. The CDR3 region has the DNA TGTGCCAGTGCAGGGGAGGGCTATGGCTACACCTTC.

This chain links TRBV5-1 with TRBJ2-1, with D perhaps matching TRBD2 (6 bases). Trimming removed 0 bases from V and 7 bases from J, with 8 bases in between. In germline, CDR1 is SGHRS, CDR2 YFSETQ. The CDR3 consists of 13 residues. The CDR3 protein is CASSLVRGNEQFF. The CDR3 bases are TGCGCCAGCAGCTTGGTTCGGGGGAATGAGCAGTTCTTC.